This TCR beta chain came from a study of cytomegalovirus exposure and HLA in healthy donors. Study-wide results and limits: First-cohort TCR clusters were later found to tend to co-occur in the 120 or so validation repertoires. The majority of TCR sequences were rare, yet some public TCRs appeared in many donors.

The donors formed part of the roughly 120-subject validation cohort, distinct from the 666-subject first cohort. Germline CDR1 is SQVTM and CDR2 is ANQGSEA. Trimming took off 5 bases at V and 0 bases at J, with 22 bases between the two ends. This CDR3 region has 17 residues. A note on this clone: The antigen is undetermined.

Repertoires were generated with immunoSEQ multiplex PCR, while TCRdb's copy carries only in-frame clones and drops some. In the table there are tens of thousands of clones, roughly 93% of which are singletons. This chain links TRBV29-1 with TRBJ1-1, with D hard to call. The sequence was collected from a woman aged 18 to 35 in good health and CMV-seronegative. Material: PBMCs. The CDR3 reads CSVSSRPRRRMNTEAFF. CDR3 nucleotide sequence: TGCAGCGTTTCCTCACGACCCCGCAGGCGAATGAACACTGAAGCTTTCTTT.